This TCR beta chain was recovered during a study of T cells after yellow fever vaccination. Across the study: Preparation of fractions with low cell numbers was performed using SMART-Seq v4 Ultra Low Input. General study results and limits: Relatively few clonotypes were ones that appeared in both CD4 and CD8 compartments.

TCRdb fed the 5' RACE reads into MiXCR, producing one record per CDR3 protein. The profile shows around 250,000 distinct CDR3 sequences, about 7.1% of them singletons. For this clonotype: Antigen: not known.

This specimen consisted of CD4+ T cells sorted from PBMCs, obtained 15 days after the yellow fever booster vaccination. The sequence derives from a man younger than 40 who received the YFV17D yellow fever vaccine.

The CDR3 DNA reads TGTGCCAGCAGCTTAGAGGGAGCGAATTCACCCCTCCACTTT. This encodes CASSLEGANSPLHF. The V call is TRBV7-9, the J call TRBJ1-6; D is uncertain. The CDR3 loop spans 14 amino acids. Per germline, CDR1 SEHNR and CDR2 FQNEAQ (reference sequence). The V gene lost 1 base and the J gene lost 7 bases, with 8 bases spanning the gap.